Listed below are T cell receptor beta chains from one sample, sequenced in a study of T cells in localized non-small cell lung cancer. The data were produced by immunoSEQ multiplex PCR, yet TCRdb's version contains in-frame clones alone and is incomplete. The repertoire has around 19,000 clones, over 80% of them found once; the top ten carry 2.5% to 3%. This sample comprised peripheral blood, obtained before any cancer treatment. The receptors shown here come from a woman aged 35-70 years with stage I lung adenocarcinoma. CDR3s include the opening cysteine and the closing phenylalanine or tryptophan. The D gene is left open where the match is weak. Part of the rows lack a size; the others show once, few, many or a class for expanded clones.

D gene	V gene	clone size	CDR3 length	J gene	CDR3 DNA	CDR3 protein
TRBD1	TRBV5-1	.	15	TRBJ1-1	TGCGCCAGCAGCCCTGACAGGGGTGGGATCACTGAAGCTTTCTTT	CASSPDRGGITEAFF
.	TRBV9	.	15	TRBJ2-2	TGTGCCAGCAGCGTTTCCCCCGCGAACACCGGGGAGCTGTTTTTT	CASSVSPANTGELFF
.	TRBV14	.	14	TRBJ1-2	TGTGCCAGCAGCCAAGATGAGTCCAGCAGGGGCTACACCTTC	CASSQDESSRGYTF
TRBD2	TRBV19	once	17	TRBJ2-5	TGTGCCAGTCTCCCCAACCTTGGAGCGGGGGGAGGAGAGACCCAGTACTTC	CASLPNLGAGGGETQYF
.	TRBV10-3	.	12	TRBJ1-5	TGTGCCATCAGTTCCGGGGACCAGCCCCAGCATTTT	CAISSGDQPQHF
TRBD1	TRBV10-3	.	14	TRBJ1-1	TGTGCCATCAGGAACCAGGGGGAGAACACTGAAGCTTTCTTT	CAIRNQGENTEAFF
TRBD2	TRBV2	.	16	TRBJ2-3	TGTGCCAGCAGTGTCGTAGCGGGGGGCCGGACAGATACGCAGTATTTT	CASSVVAGGRTDTQYF
.	TRBV7-2	.	13	TRBJ1-5	TGTGCCAGCAGTTTTGGCACTCTTCAGCCCCAGCATTTT	CASSFGTLQPQHF
TRBD2	TRBV7-6	.	15	TRBJ2-5	TGTGCCAGCAGCTTAGGAACTAGCGAGCAAGAGACCCAGTACTTC	CASSLGTSEQETQYF
.	TRBV11-1	.	12	TRBJ2-4	TGTGCCAGCAGCTTAGACCGGGGCATTCAGTACTTC	CASSLDRGIQYF
.	TRBV5-1	once	16	TRBJ1-1	TGCGCCAGCAGCTCCCAAGGGGCTAAGGGAGGCACTGAAGCTTTCTTT	CASSSQGAKGGTEAFF
TRBD2	TRBV11-2	.	15	TRBJ2-1	TGTGCCAGCAGCGGTAGCGGGGTCTCCTACAATGAGCAGTTCTTC	CASSGSGVSYNEQFF
.	TRBV5-1	.	14	TRBJ1-2	TGCGCCAGCAGCTTGGGAGGCGAGAACTATGGCTACACCTTC	CASSLGGENYGYTF
.	TRBV6-1	few	13	TRBJ1-1	TGTGCCAGCAGCGGCCAGAAGAACACTGAAGCTTTCTTT	CASSGQKNTEAFF
TRBD2	TRBV5-6	.	16	TRBJ2-2	TGTGCCAGCAGCTTTTTATCGGGAGGAAGTTCCGGGGAGCTGTTTTTT	CASSFLSGGSSGELFF
.	TRBV7-2	.	15	TRBJ2-3	TGTGCCAGCAGAGTCCAAGGAGGTAGCACAGATACGCAGTATTTT	CASRVQGGSTDTQYF
TRBD1	TRBV27	.	15	TRBJ2-3	TGTGCCAGCAGTTTCGGACAGGGGCTCACAGATACGCAGTATTTT	CASSFGQGLTDTQYF
.	TRBV29-1	.	12	TRBJ2-7	TGCAGCGTCGGCGTGGAATCCTACGAGCAGTACTTC	CSVGVESYEQYF
TRBD2	TRBV7-2	.	16	TRBJ2-2	TGTGCCAGCAGCTTACGCGGGAGGGCGACCACCGGGGAGCTGTTTTTT	CASSLRGRATTGELFF
TRBD2	TRBV7-3	.	14	TRBJ2-5	TGTGCCAGCAGCCCAGGACTAGCGGAGGAGACCCAGTACTTC	CASSPGLAEETQYF
TRBD2	TRBV5-4	once	18	TRBJ2-7	TGTGCCAGCAGCGTGAGCGGGAGGGCCGTTATGGAAAGCTACGAGCAGTACTTC	CASSVSGRAVMESYEQYF
.	TRBV14	few	15	TRBJ2-1	TGTGCCAGCAGCCAAGACATAGGGCCCTACAATGAGCAGTTCTTC	CASSQDIGPYNEQFF
.	TRBV28	.	12	TRBJ1-5	TGTGCCAGCAGTTTAGGCGGGCATTCTCAGCATTTT	CASSLGGHSQHF
TRBD2	TRBV4-3	.	14	TRBJ2-3	TGCGCCAGCAGCCAAACTAGCGGCACAGATACGCAGTATTTT	CASSQTSGTDTQYF
TRBD2	TRBV10-3	few	15	TRBJ2-7	TGTGCCATCAAAGCCGCAGGCGGACTAGACTACGAGCAGTACTTC	CAIKAAGGLDYEQYF
TRBD2	TRBV29-1	.	15	TRBJ2-7	TGCAGCGTTGAAGCCGATGAGACTAGCGGGAGCGAGCAGTACTTC	CSVEADETSGSEQYF
TRBD1	TRBV11-3	.	16	TRBJ2-7	TGTGCCAGCAGCCCAGGGGGAGGACAGGGGGCCTACGAGCAGTACTTC	CASSPGGGQGAYEQYF
TRBD1	TRBV4-1	.	15	TRBJ1-2	TGCGCCAGCAGCCCTCGACAGGGAGTAGAATCTGGCTACACCTTC	CASSPRQGVESGYTF
.	TRBV21-1	.	19	TRBJ1-4	TGTGCCAGCACTCCCACCGACCTACAGGGGCCCCCAACTAATGAAAAACTGTTTTTT	CASTPTDLQGPPTNEKLFF
.	TRBV11-3	.	13	TRBJ1-1	TGTGCCAGCAGCTGGGCTTGGGACACTGAAGCTTTCTTT	CASSWAWDTEAFF
.	TRBV11-2	.	13	TRBJ2-2	TGTGCCAGCAGCCCCCGGTGGGTCGGGGGGCTGTTTTTT	CASSPRWVGGLFF